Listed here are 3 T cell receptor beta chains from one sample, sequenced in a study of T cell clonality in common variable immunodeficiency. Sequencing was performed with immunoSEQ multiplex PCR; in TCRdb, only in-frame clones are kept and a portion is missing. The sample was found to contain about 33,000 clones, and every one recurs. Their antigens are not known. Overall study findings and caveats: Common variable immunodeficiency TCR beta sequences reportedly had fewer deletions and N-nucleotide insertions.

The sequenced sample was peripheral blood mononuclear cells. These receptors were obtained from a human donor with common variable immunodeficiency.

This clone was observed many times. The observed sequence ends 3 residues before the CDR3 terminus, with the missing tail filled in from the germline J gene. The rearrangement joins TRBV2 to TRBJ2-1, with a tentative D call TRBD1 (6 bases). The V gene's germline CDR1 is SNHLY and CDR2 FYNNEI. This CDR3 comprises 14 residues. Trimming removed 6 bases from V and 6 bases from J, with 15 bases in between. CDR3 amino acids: CASRTDSQGNEQFF. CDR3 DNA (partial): TGTGCCAGCAGGACGGACAGTCAGGGCAATGAG.

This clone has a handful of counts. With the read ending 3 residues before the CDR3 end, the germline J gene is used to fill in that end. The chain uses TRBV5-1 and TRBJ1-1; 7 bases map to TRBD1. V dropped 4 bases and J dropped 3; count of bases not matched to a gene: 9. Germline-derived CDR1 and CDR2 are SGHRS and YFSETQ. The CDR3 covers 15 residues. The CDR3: CASSPNLGQDTEAFF. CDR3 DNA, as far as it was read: TGCGCCAGCAGCCCGAACTTAGGACAGGACACTGAA.

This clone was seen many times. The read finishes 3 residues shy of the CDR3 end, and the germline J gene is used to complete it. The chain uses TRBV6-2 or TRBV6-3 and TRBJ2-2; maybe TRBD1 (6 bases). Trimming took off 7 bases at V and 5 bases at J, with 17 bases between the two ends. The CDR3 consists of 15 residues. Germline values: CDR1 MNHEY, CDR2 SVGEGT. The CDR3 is CASIQNRDGTGELFF. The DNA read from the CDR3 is TGTGCCAGCATCCAGAACAGGGATGGGACCGGGGAG.